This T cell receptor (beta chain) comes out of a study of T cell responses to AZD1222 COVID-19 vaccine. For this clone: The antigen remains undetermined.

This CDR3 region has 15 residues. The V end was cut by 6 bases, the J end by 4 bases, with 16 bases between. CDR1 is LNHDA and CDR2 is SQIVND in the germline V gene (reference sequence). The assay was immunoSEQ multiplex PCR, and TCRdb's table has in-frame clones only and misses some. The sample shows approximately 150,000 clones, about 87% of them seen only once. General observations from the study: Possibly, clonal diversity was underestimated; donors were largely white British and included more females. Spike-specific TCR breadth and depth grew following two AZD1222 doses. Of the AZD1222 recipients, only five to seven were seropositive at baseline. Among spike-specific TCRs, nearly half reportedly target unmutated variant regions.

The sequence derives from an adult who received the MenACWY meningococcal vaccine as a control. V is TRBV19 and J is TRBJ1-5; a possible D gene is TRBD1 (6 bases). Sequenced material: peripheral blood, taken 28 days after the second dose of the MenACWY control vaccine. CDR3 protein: CASRRGSGDNQPQHF. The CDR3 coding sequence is TGTGCCAGTAGGAGGGGGTCAGGGGATAATCAGCCCCAGCATTTT. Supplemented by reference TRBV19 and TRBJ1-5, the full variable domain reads DGGITQSPKYLFRKEGQNVTLSCEQNLNHDAMYWYRQDPGQGLRLIYYSQIVNDFQKGDIAEGYSVSREKKESFPLTVTSAQKNPTAFYLCASRRGSGDNQPQHFGDGTRLSIL.